These 23 T cell receptor beta chains were sequenced from one sample in a study of shared clonotypes between healthy human individuals. Produced via immunoSEQ multiplex PCR; TCRdb's table is partial and in-frame only. The repertoire consists of about a million clones, with roughly 80% occurring once and the leading ten covering 0.89%. Material for sequencing was memory CD4+ T cells from PBMCs. Subset denoted: CD45RA-negative fraction. These receptors all stem from a man between 18 and 29 years old in good health. Some clones in this sample may be carry-over from other donors' samples.

The chain is built from TRBV7-9 and TRBJ2-3, with 9 bases aligning to TRBD2. V shed 0 bases, J shed 2 bases, and the junction held 6 bases outside the gene matches. CDR3 length: 17 amino acids. The germline V gene has CDR1 SEHNR and CDR2 FQNEAQ (reference sequence). The CDR3 nucleotides are TGTGCCAGCAGCTTAGCGCGGGTAGCGGGAGACACAGATACGCAGTATTTT. Its protein product is CASSLARVAGDTDTQYF.

This chain uses TRBV18 with TRBJ2-5; 9 bases align to TRBD1. This CDR3 has 14 amino acids. V shed 4 bases, J shed 5 bases, and the junction held 5 bases outside the gene matches. In germline, CDR1 is KGHSH, CDR2 LQKENI. The CDR3 DNA reads TGTGCCAGCTCACAACAGGGGGCGGCGGAGACCCAGTACTTC. This sequence encodes CASSQQGAAETQYF.

This sequence joins TRBV5-1 and TRBJ2-5, with a tentative D call TRBD2 (6 bases). The CDR3 contains 14 residues. From germline, CDR1 is SGHRS and CDR2 YFSETQ. V was cut by 7 bases and J by 2 bases, with 15 bases left in between. In DNA, the CDR3 is TGCGCCAGCGGGTTTAGCGGCCATCAAGAGACCCAGTACTTC. As protein: CASGFSGHQETQYF.

The chain has TRBV27 and TRBJ2-1, with a weak D call TRBD2 (5 bases). Trimming took off 4 bases at V and 3 bases at J, with 13 bases between the two ends. The germline gives CDR1 MNHEY, CDR2 SMNVEV (reference sequence). The CDR3 totals 15 residues. The CDR3 DNA follows: TGTGCCAGCAGTTCCACTAGGCCTTACTACAATGAGCAGTTCTTC. Its protein product is CASSSTRPYYNEQFF.

The chain couples TRBV7-6 to TRBJ1-2; D remains ambiguous. CDR3 length equals 13 residues. Trimming took off 5 bases at V and 5 bases at J, with 12 bases between the two ends. Germline lookup yields CDR1 SGHVS and CDR2 FNYEAQ. CDR3 sequence reads: CASSLGAFYGYTF. DNA of the CDR3: TGTGCCAGCAGCCTGGGCGCTTTTTATGGCTACACCTTC.

The J gene is TRBJ2-7, the V gene TRBV10-3; 12 nucleotides agree with TRBD2. Germline lookup yields CDR1 ENHRY and CDR2 SYGVKD. The CDR3 spans 14 residues. The V segment lost 3 bases and the J segment 12 bases; nucleotides outside the gene matches: 9. CDR3 in DNA: TGTGCCATCAGTGAAGTCGCGGCTAGCGGGGGGGCGTACTTC. It specifies CAISEVAASGGAYF.

The CDR3 DNA reads as TGTGCCAGCAGCAGGGCCCACGAGCAGTACTTC. It codes for CASSRAHEQYF. The chain is built from TRBV2 and TRBJ2-7, with D tentatively TRBD1 (5 bases). V dropped 6 bases and J dropped 5 bases, with 8 bases sitting between them. The CDR3 covers 11 residues. Germline assignment: CDR1 SNHLY and CDR2 FYNNEI.

The count of this clone is one. The chain is built from TRBV6-6 and TRBJ1-2; the D is unclear. The V end was cut by 8 bases, the J end by 8 bases, with 18 bases between. CDR1 is MNHNY, CDR2 SVGAGI, per germline (reference sequence). The CDR3 sequence is 13 residues long. CDR3 loop: CASSQGWTRGYTF. The CDR3 bases are TGTGCCAGCTCACAAGGTTGGACCCGAGGCTACACCTTC.

The V gene is TRBV11-2, the J gene TRBJ2-3, with 8 bases lining up with TRBD2. Germline V gives CDR1 SGHAT, CDR2 FQNNGV. The CDR3 has 14 residues. V dropped 1 base and J dropped 5; count of bases not matched to a gene: 2. The CDR3 DNA follows: TGTGCCAGCAGCTTAGCGGCGGGGGGAGATACGCAGTATTTT. It yields the protein CASSLAAGGDTQYF.

J is TRBJ1-2 and V is TRBV18, with a possible D match to TRBD1 (5 bases). Germline assignment: CDR1 KGHSH and CDR2 LQKENI. The CDR3 is 12 residues long. With 4 bases removed from V and 6 bases from J, the gap between germline ends came to 9 bases. In nucleotides, the CDR3 is TGTGCCAGCTCACACGGACAAGATGGCTACACCTTC. Translated, it gives CASSHGQDGYTF.

This clone has more than one count but fewer than ten. The V and J genes are TRBV15 and TRBJ2-7; the D gene is possibly TRBD1 (6 bases). Per the germline V gene, CDR1 is LNHNV and CDR2 is YYDKDF (reference sequence). This CDR3 is 13 amino acids long. V was shortened by 7 bases and J by 5 bases, with 15 bases between the two germline ends. The CDR3 region has the DNA TGTGCCACCAAGGAGACAGGCGTCCACGAGCAGTACTTC. Residues: CATKETGVHEQYF.

This chain joins TRBV30 and TRBJ2-3; TRBD1 matches at 7 bases. V was pared by 5 bases and J by 1 base, with 0 bases of the junction left unmatched. This CDR3 is built from 12 residues. The germline V gene has CDR1 GTSNPN and CDR2 SVGIG (reference sequence). As DNA, the CDR3 is TGTGCCTGGGGGACAGGCACAGATACGCAGTATTTT. Its translation: CAWGTGTDTQYF.

The chain uses TRBV7-2 and TRBJ2-1; 7 nucleotides line up with TRBD1. J lost 4 bases, V lost 5 bases, and 8 bases had no gene match. This CDR3 is built from 15 residues. CDR1 SGHTA and CDR2 FQGNSA come from the germline V gene. CDR3 bases: TGTGCCAGCAGCCCAGTTTGGGGACAGTACAATGAGCAGTTCTTC. This sequence encodes CASSPVWGQYNEQFF.

The rearrangement links TRBV18 to TRBJ2-7, with D possibly matching TRBD2 (6 bases). Trimming removed 0 bases from V and 2 bases from J, with 11 bases in between. This CDR3 contains 15 residues. CDR1 is KGHSH, CDR2 LQKENI, per germline. CDR3 protein: CASSPPTGRTYEQYF. CDR3 DNA sequence: TGTGCCAGCTCACCACCGACTGGGAGGACCTACGAGCAGTACTTC.

This clone has just one count. The rearrangement links TRBV19 to TRBJ2-7; D remains unclear. V shed 0 bases and J shed 1 base, with 10 bases lying between them. The CDR3 covers 15 residues. The V gene's germline CDR1 is LNHDA and CDR2 SQIVND (reference sequence). The CDR3 DNA reads TGTGCCAGTAGTATAGATTCACAGCAATCCTACGAGCAGTACTTC. It yields the protein CASSIDSQQSYEQYF.

The chain is built from TRBV28 and TRBJ1-2; 8 nucleotides match TRBD1. V shed 2 bases and J 8 bases; nucleotides not matched to a gene: 4. The CDR3 totals 13 residues. Germline assignment: CDR1 MDHEN and CDR2 SYDVKM. The CDR3 DNA sequence: TGTGCCAGCAGTTTACCCAGGGGGCAAGGCTACACCTTC. It specifies CASSLPRGQGYTF.

This clone was detected ten times or more. The V and J genes are TRBV27 and TRBJ1-4; D is ambiguous. This CDR3 has 15 amino acids. Trimming pared 2 bases from V and 5 bases from J, leaving 12 bases between. Germline CDR1 MNHEY, CDR2 SMNVEV (reference sequence). The CDR3 reads CASSLAPSYNEKLFF. In DNA, the CDR3 is TGTGCCAGCAGTTTAGCGCCGAGTTACAATGAAAAACTGTTTTTT. The whole variable domain, remainder taken from reference TRBV27 and TRBJ1-4, is EAQVTQNPRYLITVTGKKLTVTCSQNMNHEYMSWYRQDPGLGLRQIYYSMNVEVTDKGDVPEGYKVSRKEKRNFPLILESPSPNQTSLYFCASSLAPSYNEKLFFGSGTQLSVL.

As regards this clone: This CDR3 is also generated by other DNA sequences in the sample. The rearrangement joins TRBV7-2 to TRBJ2-7; tentative D call: TRBD1 (6 bases). There are 12 residues in the CDR3. V dropped 1 base and J dropped 6 bases, with 7 bases sitting between them. From germline, CDR1 is SGHTA and CDR2 FQGNSA. CDR3 bases: TGTGCCAGCAGCTTAGGCAGGGGCGAGCAGTACTTC. Its translation: CASSLGRGEQYF.

V usage is TRBV30 and J usage is TRBJ2-2; D gene unclear. The CDR3 length is 14 residues. Germline V gives CDR1 GTSNPN, CDR2 SVGIG (reference sequence). V was cut by 2 bases and J by 7 bases, with 14 bases left in between. The CDR3 DNA reads TGTGCCTGGAGTTCCCAGGCCGGGTTCGGGGAGCTGTTTTTT. This gives the protein CAWSSQAGFGELFF. The full variable domain, with the rest looked up from reference TRBV30 and TRBJ2-2, is SQTIHQWPATLVQPVGSPLSLECTVEGTSNPNLYWYRQAAGRGLQLLFYSVGIGQISSEVPQNLSASRPQDRQFILSSKKLLLSDSGFYLCAWSSQAGFGELFFGEGSRLTVL.

Points on this clone: The sample contains more than one DNA sequence encoding this CDR3. The chain combines TRBV5-1 with TRBJ1-1, with a possible D match to TRBD1 (5 bases). Trimming pared 0 bases from V and 5 bases from J, leaving 11 bases between. Germline V gives CDR1 SGHRS, CDR2 YFSETQ. The CDR3 is made up of 14 amino acids. For the CDR3, the DNA is TGCGCCAGCAGCTTGGCGCAGGGTGGGACTGAAGCTTTCTTT. Translated, it gives CASSLAQGGTEAFF.

This clone was observed a single time. This rearrangement joins TRBV11-3 to TRBJ2-1; D is undetermined. The CDR3 covers 10 residues. V lost 5 bases and J 10 bases, leaving 6 bases between the germline ends. CDR1 and CDR2 from the germline V gene are SGHNT and YENEEA. For the CDR3, the DNA is TGTGCCAGCAGCCACCGAGAGCAGTTCTTC. It encodes CASSHREQFF.

This clone has only one observation. The rearrangement uses TRBV18 and TRBJ2-7; 8 nucleotides agree with TRBD2. The CDR3 sequence is 14 residues long. V lost 3 bases and J lost 3; bases outside the gene matches: 4. Germline CDR1 KGHSH, CDR2 LQKENI. The CDR3 nucleotides are TGTGCCAGCTCACCTGCGGGAGGATACTACGAGCAGTACTTC. Translating it yields CASSPAGGYYEQYF.

V and J are TRBV5-1 and TRBJ2-3, with 7 nucleotides matching TRBD2. CDR1 and CDR2 from the germline V gene are SGHRS and YFSETQ. After removal of 0 bases from V and 13 bases from J, the junction contained 11 bases not matched to a gene. This CDR3 region has 14 residues. The DNA of the CDR3 is TGCGCCAGCAGCTTGGGATCTAGCGGCCTCGTGGAGTATTTT. This codes for CASSLGSSGLVEYF.